Listed below are T cell receptor beta chains from one sample, sequenced in a study of T cells after yellow fever vaccination. TCRdb redid the calling of the 5' RACE reads with MiXCR, one entry per CDR3 protein. Among hundreds of thousands of distinct CDR3 sequences, roughly 6.1% were seen once, and the ten largest hold around 16%. The source material was PBMCs, sampled 5 days after the yellow fever booster vaccination. These receptors all stem from a man aged 25-45 years who received the YFV17D yellow fever vaccine. Each CDR3 is given without its conserved first and last residue.

j_call v_call cdr3_aa
TRBJ2-3 TRBV27 ASSLRSPKAQY
TRBJ2-2 TRBV7-2 ASSFFAPWGELF
TRBJ2-1 TRBV18 ASSSPPYNEQF
TRBJ2-3 TRBV6-5 ASSYDLVADTQY
TRBJ2-7 TRBV7-2 ASSRYNEQY
TRBJ2-2 TRBV3-1 ASSQPKTGGGGRLTGELF
TRBJ2-3 TRBV12-3/TRBV12-4 ASDKREGQY
TRBJ2-1 TRBV6-1 ASSVAGVWYNEQF
TRBJ1-3 TRBV7-2 ASSDGSSSGNTIY
TRBJ2-3 TRBV6-5 ASSYIGKDTQY
TRBJ2-5 TRBV29-1 SVEPGVGTQY
TRBJ2-1 TRBV7-2 ASSLSSAAAYNEQF
TRBJ2-7 TRBV20-1 SAQTQGWEQY
TRBJ1-6 TRBV15 ATSRVRRTVNSPLH
TRBJ2-7 TRBV10-2 ASSARTGISYEQY
TRBJ2-1 TRBV7-3 ASSFNRQGALNEQF
TRBJ2-5 TRBV5-6 ASSSTGQMGETQY
TRBJ2-7 TRBV5-1 ASSWTSGSIEQY
TRBJ2-3 TRBV10-1 ASRAGLAGEDTQY
TRBJ2-7 TRBV3-1 ASSQAGLAGEQY
TRBJ1-1 TRBV12-3/TRBV12-4 ASTRTGRSTEAF
TRBJ2-3 TRBV2 ASSPMRVAGTDTQY
TRBJ2-7 TRBV6-5 ARTGDYEQY
TRBJ2-5 TRBV19 ASTESGEETQY
TRBJ2-1 TRBV27 ASSFGRLSYNEQF
TRBJ2-7 TRBV7-2 ASSFGTSGHEQY
TRBJ2-5 TRBV20-1 SAPRGMGEETQY
TRBJ2-1 TRBV6-2/TRBV6-3 ASTSRNRTYNEQF
TRBJ2-7 TRBV15 ATSRVIASAYEQY
TRBJ2-1 TRBV20-1 SALTSGSYNEQF
TRBJ2-3 TRBV20-1 SASMGGGSTDTQY
TRBJ2-7 TRBV4-3 ASSHTLGQGGYEQY
TRBJ2-6 TRBV12-3/TRBV12-4 ASSLGTSGPSSGANVLT
TRBJ2-3 TRBV5-5 ASSLDPSGRADTQY
TRBJ2-7 TRBV10-3 AISESSGQGPYEQY